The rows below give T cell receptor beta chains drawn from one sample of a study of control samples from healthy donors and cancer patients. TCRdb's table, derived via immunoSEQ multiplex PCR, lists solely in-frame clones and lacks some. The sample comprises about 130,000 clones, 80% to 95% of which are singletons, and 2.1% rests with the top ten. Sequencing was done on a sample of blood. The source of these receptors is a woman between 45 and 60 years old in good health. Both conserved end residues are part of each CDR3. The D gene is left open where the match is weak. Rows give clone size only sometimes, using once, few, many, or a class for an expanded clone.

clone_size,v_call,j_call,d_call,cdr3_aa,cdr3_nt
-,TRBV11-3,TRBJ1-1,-,CASSLVRDTEAFF,TGTGCCAGCAGCTTAGTCAGGGATACTGAAGCTTTCTTT
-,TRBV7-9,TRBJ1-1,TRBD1,CASSPRTGATSAEAFF,TGTGCCAGCAGCCCCCGGACAGGGGCTACGAGCGCTGAAGCTTTCTTT
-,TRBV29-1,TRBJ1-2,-,CSVEDRRSYTF,TGCAGCGTTGAAGACCGACGGAGTTACACCTTC
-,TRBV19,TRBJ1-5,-,CASRGTGNNQPQHF,TGTGCCAGTAGGGGAACAGGGAACAATCAGCCCCAGCATTTT
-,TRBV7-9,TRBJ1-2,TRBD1,CASTPLGQGGASYGYTF,TGTGCCAGCACCCCGCTTGGACAGGGTGGAGCGTCCTATGGCTACACCTTC
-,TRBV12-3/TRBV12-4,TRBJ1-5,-,CASSLRGNQPQHF,TGTGCCAGCAGTTTGAGGGGCAATCAGCCCCAGCATTTT
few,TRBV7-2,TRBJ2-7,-,CASSLAGGGTYEQYF,TGTGCCAGCAGCTTAGCCGGTGGAGGTACCTACGAGCAGTACTTC
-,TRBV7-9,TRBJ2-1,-,CASSPPGARGSNEQFF,TGTGCCAGCAGCCCCCCCGGAGCCAGGGGATCGAATGAGCAGTTCTTC
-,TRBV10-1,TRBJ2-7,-,CASSELGSPEQYF,TGCGCCAGCAGTGAGTTGGGGTCCCCCGAGCAGTACTTC
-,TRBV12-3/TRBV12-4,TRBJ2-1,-,CASSSGAINEQFF,TGTGCCAGCAGCTCTGGCGCTATCAATGAGCAGTTCTTC
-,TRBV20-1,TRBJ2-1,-,CSASSRALGEQFF,TGCAGTGCTAGTTCCAGGGCCCTGGGTGAGCAGTTCTTC
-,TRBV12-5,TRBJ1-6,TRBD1,CASGLDRGSPLHF,TGTGCTAGTGGTTTGGACAGGGGTTCACCCCTCCACTTT
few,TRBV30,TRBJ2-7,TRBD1,CAWGGQGGEQYF,TGTGCCTGGGGTGGACAGGGTGGCGAGCAGTACTTC
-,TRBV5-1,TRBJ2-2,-,CASSPQGSSTGELFF,TGCGCCAGCAGCCCACAGGGAAGTAGCACCGGGGAGCTGTTTTTT
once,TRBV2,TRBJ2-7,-,CASRLGGTYEQYF,TGTGCCAGCAGGCTAGGGGGGACCTACGAGCAGTACTTC
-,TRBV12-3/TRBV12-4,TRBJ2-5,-,CASSLRPGDLEYF,TGTGCCAGCAGTTTACGCCCCGGGGACCTTGAGTACTTC
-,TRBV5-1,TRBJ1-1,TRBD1,CASSLGGKGQGNTEAFF,TGCGCCAGCAGCTTGGGGGGAAAGGGACAGGGGAACACTGAAGCTTTCTTT
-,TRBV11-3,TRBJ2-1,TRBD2,CASRGTSVPLNYNEQFF,TGTGCCAGCAGAGGGACTAGCGTCCCCCTCAACTACAATGAGCAGTTCTTC
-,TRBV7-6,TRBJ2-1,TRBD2,CASSQTSGGIQDEQFF,TGTGCCAGCAGCCAAACTAGCGGGGGGATCCAGGATGAGCAGTTCTTC
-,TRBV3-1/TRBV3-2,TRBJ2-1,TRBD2,CASSLTGTTKNNEQFF,TGTGCCAGCAGCCTAACCGGGACTACGAAAAACAATGAGCAGTTCTTC
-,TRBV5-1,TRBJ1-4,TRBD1,CASSGDRGRYEEKLFF,TGCGCCAGCAGCGGGGACAGGGGAAGGTATGAAGAAAAACTGTTTTTT
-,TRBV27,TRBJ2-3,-,CASSLNWGEDTQYF,TGTGCCAGCAGTTTAAATTGGGGGGAAGATACGCAGTATTTT
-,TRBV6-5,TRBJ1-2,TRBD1,CASRGQAGYGYTF,TGTGCCAGCAGGGGACAGGCCGGCTATGGCTACACCTTC
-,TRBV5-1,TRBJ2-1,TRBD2,CASSLSTSGHNEQFF,TGCGCCAGCAGCTTGTCTACTAGCGGGCACAATGAGCAGTTCTTC
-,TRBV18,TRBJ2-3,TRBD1,CASSPGQGTDTQYF,TGTGCCAGCTCACCGGGACAGGGAACAGATACGCAGTATTTT
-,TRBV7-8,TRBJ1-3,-,CASSSGIGGSGNTIYF,TGTGCCAGCAGCTCAGGGATCGGAGGCTCTGGAAACACCATATATTTT
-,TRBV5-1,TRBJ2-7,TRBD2,CASSAGSGGYEQYF,TGCGCCAGCAGCGCGGGCTCGGGGGGGTACGAGCAGTACTTC
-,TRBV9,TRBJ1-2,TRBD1,CASSVDTGGADYGYTF,TGTGCCAGCAGCGTCGACACAGGGGGCGCAGACTATGGCTACACCTTC
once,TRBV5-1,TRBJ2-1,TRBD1,CASSLGGTGASNEQFF,TGCGCCAGCAGCTTGGGCGGGACAGGGGCGTCGAATGAGCAGTTCTTC
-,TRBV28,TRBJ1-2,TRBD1,CASSLFTGGAFGYTF,TGTGCCAGCAGTTTATTTACAGGGGGCGCTTTTGGCTACACCTTC
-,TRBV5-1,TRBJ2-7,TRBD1,CASSIGTGLSYEQYF,TGCGCCAGCAGCATCGGGACAGGGCTATCCTACGAGCAGTACTTC
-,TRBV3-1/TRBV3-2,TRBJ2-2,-,CASSHGRGGDTGELFF,TGTGCCAGCAGCCATGGCAGGGGAGGTGACACCGGGGAGCTGTTTTTT